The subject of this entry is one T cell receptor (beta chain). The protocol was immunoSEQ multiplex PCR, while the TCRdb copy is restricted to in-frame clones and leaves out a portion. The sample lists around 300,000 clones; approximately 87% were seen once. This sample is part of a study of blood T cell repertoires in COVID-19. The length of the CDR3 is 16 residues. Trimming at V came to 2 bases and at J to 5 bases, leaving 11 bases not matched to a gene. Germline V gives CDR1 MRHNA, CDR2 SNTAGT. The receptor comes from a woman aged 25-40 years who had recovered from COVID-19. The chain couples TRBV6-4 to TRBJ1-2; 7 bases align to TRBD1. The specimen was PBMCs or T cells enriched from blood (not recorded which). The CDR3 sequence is CASSDLEGGWRYGYTF. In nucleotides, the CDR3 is TGTGCCAGCAGTGACCTCGAAGGGGGCTGGCGTTATGGCTACACCTTC.